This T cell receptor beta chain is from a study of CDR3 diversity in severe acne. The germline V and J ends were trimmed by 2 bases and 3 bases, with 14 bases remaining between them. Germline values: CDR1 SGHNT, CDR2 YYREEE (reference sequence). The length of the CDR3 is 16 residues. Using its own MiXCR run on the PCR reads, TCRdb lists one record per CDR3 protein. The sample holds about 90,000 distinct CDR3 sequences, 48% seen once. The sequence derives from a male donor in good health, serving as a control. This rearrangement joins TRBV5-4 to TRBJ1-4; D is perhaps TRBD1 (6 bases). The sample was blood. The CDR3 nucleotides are TGTGCCAGCAGCTTCGGGGGGCGGGGATCTAATGAAAAACTGTTTTTT. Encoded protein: CASSFGGRGSNEKLFF. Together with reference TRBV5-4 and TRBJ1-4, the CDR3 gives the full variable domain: ETGVTQSPTHLIKTRGQQVTLRCSSQSGHNTVSWYQQALGQGPQFIFQYYREEENGRGNFPPRFSGLQFPNYSSELNVNALELDDSALYLCASSFGGRGSNEKLFFGSGTQLSVL.